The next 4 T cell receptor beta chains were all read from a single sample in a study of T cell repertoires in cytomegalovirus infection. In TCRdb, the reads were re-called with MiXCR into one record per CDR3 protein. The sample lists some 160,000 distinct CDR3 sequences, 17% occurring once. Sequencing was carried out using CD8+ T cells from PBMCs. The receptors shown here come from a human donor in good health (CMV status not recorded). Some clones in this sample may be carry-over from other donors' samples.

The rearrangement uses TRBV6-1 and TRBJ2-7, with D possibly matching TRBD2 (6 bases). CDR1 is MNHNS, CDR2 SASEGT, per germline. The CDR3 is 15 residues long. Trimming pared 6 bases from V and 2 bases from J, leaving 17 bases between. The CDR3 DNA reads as TGTGCCAGCAGCTCCGGGGGTAGTGCCACCTACGAGCAGTACTTC. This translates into CASSSGGSATYEQYF.

As DNA, the CDR3 is TGCAGCGTTGAAGATCGGGTGGGACCGCTCTCTGGGGCCAACGTCCTGACTTTC. Protein: CSVEDRVGPLSGANVLTF. This chain uses TRBV29-1 with TRBJ2-6, with D perhaps matching TRBD1 or TRBD2 (5 bases each). CDR3 length: 18 residues. Germline V gene data show CDR1 as SQVTM and CDR2 as ANQGSEA. V was trimmed by 0 bases and J by 0 bases, leaving 15 bases between them.

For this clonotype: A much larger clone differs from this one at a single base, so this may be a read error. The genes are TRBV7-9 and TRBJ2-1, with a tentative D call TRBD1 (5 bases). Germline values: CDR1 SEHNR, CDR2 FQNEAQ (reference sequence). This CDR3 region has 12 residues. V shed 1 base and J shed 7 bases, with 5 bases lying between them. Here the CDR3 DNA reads TGTGCCAGCAGCTTAGACAGGAATGAGCAGTTCTTC. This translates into CASSLDRNEQFF.

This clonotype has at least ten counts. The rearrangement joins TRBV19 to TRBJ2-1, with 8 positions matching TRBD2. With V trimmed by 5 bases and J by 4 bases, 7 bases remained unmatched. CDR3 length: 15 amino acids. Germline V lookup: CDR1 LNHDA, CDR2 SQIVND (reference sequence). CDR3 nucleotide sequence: TGTGCCAGTAGTCCAACGAGCGGGAGTTACAATGAGCAGTTCTTC. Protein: CASSPTSGSYNEQFF.